Below are 29 T cell receptor beta chains sequenced from a single sample in a study of blood T cell repertoires in COVID-19. Only in-frame clones appear in the TCRdb table, and some are missing; sequencing was by immunoSEQ multiplex PCR. The repertoire holds more than 45,000 clones, with about 90% as singletons. Sequencing was carried out using peripheral blood. The receptors originated from an elderly woman with COVID-19, enrolled during active disease.

V is TRBV5-4 and J is TRBJ2-2; D is possibly TRBD1 (6 bases). The V gene lost 4 bases and the J gene lost 2 bases, with 12 bases spanning the gap. The germline gives CDR1 SGHNT, CDR2 YYREEE (reference sequence). This CDR3 contains 15 residues. This CDR3 reads CASSLGQLNTGELFF. The DNA for the CDR3 is TGTGCCAGCAGCCTCGGACAGCTAAACACCGGGGAGCTGTTTTTT.

The V gene is TRBV7-2, the J gene TRBJ1-3; 7 positions match TRBD1. CDR1 is SGHTA and CDR2 is FQGNSA in the germline V gene. The CDR3 runs 15 residues. V dropped 6 bases and J dropped 4; count of bases not matched to a gene: 9. This chain's CDR3 is CASRPTGAGGNTIYF. The CDR3 DNA is TGTGCCAGCAGGCCCACAGGGGCCGGAGGAAACACCATATATTTT.

The chain combines TRBV2 with TRBJ2-7, with 11 bases lining up with TRBD2. Losses at the gene ends were 5 bases for V and 5 bases for J; bases not matched to a gene: 8. CDR3 length: 15 amino acids. Germline V CDR1 and CDR2: SNHLY, FYNNEI. The CDR3 region has the DNA TGTGCCAGCAGTACTACCGGGACTAGCGGCGACGAGCAGTACTTC. It codes for CASSTTGTSGDEQYF.

The chain couples TRBV2 to TRBJ1-5, with D possibly matching TRBD1 (6 bases). Germline lookup yields CDR1 SNHLY and CDR2 FYNNEI. The length of the CDR3 is 12 residues. Trimming shortened V by 7 bases and J by 3 bases, and 7 bases separated the two germline ends. CDR3 sequence: CASKGDNQPQHF. In DNA form, the CDR3 reads TGTGCCAGCAAGGGGGACAATCAGCCCCAGCATTTT.

In its sample, this clone was seen once. The chain recombines TRBV6-1 with TRBJ1-2, with D unresolved. With 4 bases removed from V and 8 bases from J, the gap between germline ends came to 26 bases. The CDR3 totals 17 residues. CDR1 MNHNS and CDR2 SASEGT come from the germline V gene. In DNA form, the CDR3 reads TGTGCCAGCAGTGCTTCCTCCGGGAGTGAAGCCCCTAGAGGCTACACCTTC. Translation: CASSASSGSEAPRGYTF.

The rearrangement joins TRBV7-3 to TRBJ2-3; TRBD2 agrees at 13 bases. After removal of 5 bases from V and 0 bases from J, the junction contained 2 bases not matched to a gene. CDR3 length: 16 residues. Germline-derived CDR1 and CDR2 are SGHTA and FQGTGA. In DNA form, the CDR3 reads TGTGCCAGCAGCCCGGGACTAGCGGGGAGCACAGATACGCAGTATTTT. Encoded protein: CASSPGLAGSTDTQYF.

This clone was seen more than once but under ten times. The chain couples TRBV18 to TRBJ2-1; 7 bases are a match to TRBD1. CDR3 length equals 14 residues. V lost 5 bases and J lost 7; bases outside the gene matches: 8. CDR1 and CDR2 from the germline V gene are KGHSH and LQKENI. This chain's CDR3 is CASSSRQGRNEQFF. The CDR3 nucleotides are TGTGCCAGCTCATCCCGACAGGGCCGGAATGAGCAGTTCTTC.

This clone occurred a few times. CDR3 sequence: CASSPWTGAYGYTF. CDR3 DNA: TGTGCCAGCAGCCCTTGGACAGGGGCCTATGGCTACACCTTC. This chain connects TRBV7-2 to TRBJ1-2, with 9 bases aligning to TRBD1. Trimming took 5 bases from V and 4 from J; bases not matched to a gene: 5. The CDR3 spans 14 residues. From germline, CDR1 is SGHTA and CDR2 FQGNSA.

The rearrangement uses TRBV7-8 and TRBJ2-1; D not resolved. Germline values: CDR1 SGHVS, CDR2 FQNEAQ. V was cut by 3 bases and J by 4 bases, with 13 bases left in between. The CDR3 contains 15 residues. Here the CDR3 reads CASSFSANPYNEQFF. In DNA, the CDR3 is TGTGCCAGCAGCTTTTCCGCGAACCCGTACAATGAGCAGTTCTTC.

The gene calls are TRBV6-5 and TRBJ2-5; D gene uncertain. The length of the CDR3 is 14 residues. Germline CDR1 reads MNHEY; CDR2 reads SVGAGI. Trimming pared 6 bases from V and 5 bases from J, leaving 16 bases between. CDR3 sequence reads: CASRHLAISETQYF. CDR3 nucleotide sequence: TGTGCCAGCAGACACCTCGCTATTAGCGAGACCCAGTACTTC.

This clone was recorded once. The rearrangement joins TRBV2 to TRBJ1-1; 7 bases fit TRBD1. The trim removed 10 bases at V and 0 bases at J, leaving 8 bases unmatched. The CDR3 contains 14 residues. Germline V gives CDR1 SNHLY, CDR2 FYNNEI. CDR3 residues: CATLRDSLNTEAFF. For the CDR3, the DNA is TGTGCCACCCTGAGGGACAGTTTGAACACTGAAGCTTTCTTT. Variable domain in full (rest from reference TRBV2 and TRBJ1-1): EPEVTQTPSHQVTQMGQEVILRCVPISNHLYFYWYRQILGQKVEFLVSFYNNEISEKSEIFDDQFSVERPDGSNFTLKIRSTKLEDSAMYFCATLRDSLNTEAFFGQGTRLTVV.

The chain couples TRBV7-2 to TRBJ1-1; 7 nucleotides align to TRBD1. Germline CDR1 is SGHTA and CDR2 is FQGNSA. V lost 6 bases and J lost 2; bases outside the gene matches: 9. The CDR3 is made up of 15 amino acids. The CDR3 DNA reads as TGTGCCAGCAGGTACACCGGGACAGCCAACACTGAAGCTTTCTTT. Translated, it gives CASRYTGTANTEAFF.

The chain recombines TRBV25-1 with TRBJ2-1, with 7 positions matching TRBD2. The trim removed 5 bases at V and 7 bases at J, leaving 8 bases unmatched. CDR3 length equals 14 residues. Germline-derived CDR1 and CDR2 are MGHDK and SYGVNS. The chain's CDR3 is CASSISGIRNEQFF. The CDR3 coding sequence is TGTGCCAGCAGTATAAGCGGGATAAGGAATGAGCAGTTCTTC. The full variable domain, its missing parts supplied by reference TRBV25-1 and TRBJ2-1, is EADIYQTPRYLVIGTGKKITLECSQTMGHDKMYWYQQDPGMELHLIHYSYGVNSTEKGDLSSESTVSRIRTEHFPLTLESARPSHTSQYLCASSISGIRNEQFFGPGTRLTVL.

The chain is built from TRBV7-8 and TRBJ2-3; no firm D call. The germline gives CDR1 SGHVS, CDR2 FQNEAQ. V was clipped by 5 bases and J by 2 bases, with 14 bases between them. This CDR3 has 15 amino acids. In DNA form, the CDR3 reads TGTGCCAGCAGCCGTGACCGAGGTTACACAGATACGCAGTATTTT. Translated: CASSRDRGYTDTQYF. The full variable domain, with the rest looked up from reference TRBV7-8 and TRBJ2-3, is GAGVSQSPRYKVAKRGQDVALRCDPISGHVSLFWYQQALGQGPEFLTYFQNEAQLDKSGLPSDRFFAERPEGSVSTLKIQRTQQEDSAVYLCASSRDRGYTDTQYFGPGTRLTVL.

This clone was counted a single time. The gene calls are TRBV6-5 and TRBJ1-2; D is unresolved. Trimming took off 8 bases at V and 3 bases at J, with 10 bases between the two ends. CDR1 and CDR2 from the germline V gene are MNHEY and SVGAGI. The CDR3 loop spans 12 amino acids. For the CDR3, the DNA is TGTGCCAGCTGGCGCGGTGACTATGGCTACACCTTC. Its translation: CASWRGDYGYTF.

The chain combines TRBV30 with TRBJ2-3; 15 bases fit TRBD2. CDR1 and CDR2 (germline): GTSNPN, SVGIG (reference sequence). This CDR3 spans 17 amino acids. V dropped 3 bases and J dropped 5; count of bases not matched to a gene: 9. The CDR3 is CAWRKTPGLAGGDTQYF. The CDR3 coding sequence is TGTGCCTGGAGAAAAACACCGGGACTAGCGGGGGGAGATACGCAGTATTTT.

The V call is TRBV2, the J call TRBJ2-7, with D possibly matching TRBD2 (5 bases). Germline lookup yields CDR1 SNHLY and CDR2 FYNNEI. Trimming shortened V by 7 bases and J by 0 bases, and 10 bases separated the two germline ends. The CDR3 has 13 amino acids. The CDR3 nucleotides read TGTGCCAGCAAAGAAGGGAGCTCCTACGAGCAGTACTTC. Translated, it gives CASKEGSSYEQYF.

This clone was recorded once. The chain is built from TRBV6-2 or TRBV6-3 and TRBJ2-3, with TRBD1 as a possible D gene (5 bases). V lost 5 bases and J 2 bases, leaving 14 bases between the germline ends. The germline CDR1 and CDR2 sequences are MNHEY and SVGEGT. This CDR3 comprises 15 residues. The CDR3 reads CASSPRGRDTDTQYF. Here the CDR3 DNA reads TGTGCCAGCAGTCCCCGAGGCAGGGACACAGATACGCAGTATTTT.

This chain links TRBV18 with TRBJ1-4; D ambiguous. The germline CDR1 and CDR2 sequences are KGHSH and LQKENI. This CDR3 comprises 18 residues. V lost 6 bases and J lost 0, with 20 bases in between. In DNA form, the CDR3 reads TGTGCCAGCTCCCTGTACGGAGCCGTCCGATCAACTAATGAAAAACTGTTTTTT. It is translated as CASSLYGAVRSTNEKLFF.

This chain links TRBV4-2 with TRBJ2-2, with unresolved D. CDR1 is LGHNA and CDR2 is YNFKEQ in the germline V gene. The CDR3 is made up of 14 amino acids. The ends were cut back, 1 base at V and 6 bases at J, with 9 bases in the middle. As DNA, the CDR3 is TGTGCCAGCAGCCAAGTAACAGATGCCGGGGAGCTGTTTTTT. Translating it yields CASSQVTDAGELFF.

The chain employs TRBV29-1 and TRBJ1-1, with 9 bases aligning to TRBD1. V shed 7 bases and J 5 bases; nucleotides not matched to a gene: 8. Germline assignment: CDR1 SQVTM and CDR2 ANQGSEA. The CDR3 is 13 amino acids. CDR3 bases: TGCAGCGGATCGACAGGGGGAAGGACTGAAGCTTTCTTT. It codes for CSGSTGGRTEAFF.

This clone occurred once. The chain is built from TRBV6-6 and TRBJ1-5, with 8 bases fitting TRBD1. V trimming: 7 bases; J trimming: 2 bases; junction bases outside the gene matches: 4. This CDR3 has 14 residues. CDR1 is MNHNY and CDR2 is SVGAGI in the germline V gene (reference sequence). The CDR3 reads CASTPGQGNQPQHF. In DNA form, the CDR3 reads TGTGCCAGCACCCCGGGACAGGGCAATCAGCCCCAGCATTTT.

The chain joins TRBV7-2 to TRBJ2-1; TRBD2 is a possible D gene (6 bases). The CDR3 contains 15 residues. V dropped 5 bases and J dropped 8 bases, with 19 bases sitting between them. Per germline, CDR1 SGHTA and CDR2 FQGNSA. The CDR3: CASSLGRGFSDEQFF. In nucleotides, the CDR3 is TGTGCCAGCAGCCTCGGTCGGGGGTTTTCCGATGAGCAGTTCTTC.

The count of this clone is one. Here the CDR3 reads CASSPRGSYNSPLHF. CDR3 nucleotide sequence: TGCGCCAGCAGCCCTAGGGGATCCTATAATTCACCCCTCCACTTT. The chain is built from TRBV4-1 and TRBJ1-6; a weak D match, TRBD1 (5 bases). The CDR3 is made up of 15 amino acids. Trimming removed 4 bases from V and 1 base from J, with 8 bases in between. Germline lookup yields CDR1 MGHRA and CDR2 YSYEKL.

The rearrangement joins TRBV3-1 (or the pseudogene TRBV3-2) to TRBJ1-1, with D tentatively TRBD1 (5 bases). V lost 5 bases, J lost 6 bases, and 10 bases lay in between. The CDR3 runs to 12 residues. Germline lookup yields CDR1 LGHDT and CDR2 YNNKEL (reference sequence). DNA for the CDR3: TGTGCCAGCAGCGGGACTCGGGCTGAAGCTTTCTTT. Translation gives CASSGTRAEAFF.

Here the CDR3 DNA reads TGTGCCAGCAGTTTGGGCGGGGGGGCGTCTGAGCAGTACTTC. Protein sequence: CASSLGGGASEQYF. The V gene is TRBV27, the J gene TRBJ2-7, with 9 bases aligning to TRBD2. CDR1 MNHEY and CDR2 SMNVEV come from the germline V gene (reference sequence). This CDR3 comprises 14 residues. The trim removed 3 bases at V and 7 bases at J, leaving 7 bases unmatched.

The J gene is TRBJ1-1, the V gene TRBV18; TRBD1 aligns across 8 bases. V was pared by 3 bases and J by 5 bases, with 8 bases of the junction left unmatched. CDR3 length equals 15 residues. Germline V lookup: CDR1 KGHSH, CDR2 LQKENI. The CDR3 sequence is CASSPSAGGRTEAFF. The CDR3, as DNA: TGTGCCAGCTCACCGTCGGCAGGGGGCAGGACTGAAGCTTTCTTT.

The chain joins TRBV5-6 to TRBJ2-4; D not resolved. From germline, CDR1 is SGHDT and CDR2 YYEEEE. Trimming left V 0 bases short and J 0 bases short, with 7 bases between. This CDR3 comprises 15 residues. CDR3 loop: CASSLEQLAKNIQYF. CDR3 coding DNA: TGTGCCAGCAGCTTGGAACAGTTAGCCAAAAACATTCAGTACTTC.

Here the CDR3 reads CASSPGESSGANVLTF. The CDR3 DNA follows: TGTGCCAGCAGTCCCGGGGAGAGCTCTGGGGCCAACGTCCTGACTTTC. This chain links TRBV6-4 with TRBJ2-6; D possibly corresponds to TRBD2 (5 bases). This CDR3 has 16 amino acids. Trimming pared 5 bases from V and 0 bases from J, leaving 11 bases between. In germline, CDR1 is MRHNA, CDR2 SNTAGT.